Listed below are T cell receptor beta chains from one sample, sequenced in a study of blood T cell repertoires in COVID-19. Sequencing was performed with immunoSEQ multiplex PCR; in TCRdb, only in-frame clones are kept and a portion is missing. This sample has 48,000 or so clones, with just over 85% found just once. Sequencing was performed on peripheral blood. The receptors were gathered from an elderly woman with COVID-19, enrolled during active disease. Both conserved end residues are trimmed from each CDR3. Fields, in order: J gene, clone size, V gene, CDR3 protein. Only part of the rows carry a size: once, few, many, or a class if the clone is expanded.

j_call: TRBJ2-2
clone_size: .
v_call: TRBV18
cdr3_aa: ASSPSRGNTGELF

j_call: TRBJ1-2
clone_size: .
v_call: TRBV6-5
cdr3_aa: ASGIQGALGGYT

j_call: TRBJ2-1
clone_size: .
v_call: TRBV7-9
cdr3_aa: ASSSGTGNEQF

j_call: TRBJ2-7
clone_size: once
v_call: TRBV6-1
cdr3_aa: ASSEAQGAPYEQY

j_call: TRBJ2-2
clone_size: few
v_call: TRBV9
cdr3_aa: ASSPRQGMNTGELF

j_call: TRBJ1-3
clone_size: .
v_call: TRBV30
cdr3_aa: AWSPGAYSGNTIY

j_call: TRBJ1-6
clone_size: .
v_call: TRBV9
cdr3_aa: ASSVRRTGDSPLH

j_call: TRBJ1-2
clone_size: .
v_call: TRBV30
cdr3_aa: AWSAIGLGLFGYT

j_call: TRBJ1-5
clone_size: .
v_call: TRBV7-8
cdr3_aa: ASSLITGAINQPQH

j_call: TRBJ1-1
clone_size: .
v_call: TRBV13
cdr3_aa: ASSSPGQANTEAF

j_call: TRBJ2-2
clone_size: .
v_call: TRBV2
cdr3_aa: ASTRQGVTGELF

j_call: TRBJ1-2
clone_size: .
v_call: TRBV28
cdr3_aa: ASSLFRDRRYGYT

j_call: TRBJ1-1
clone_size: .
v_call: TRBV2
cdr3_aa: ASSPGQRANTEAF

j_call: TRBJ1-5
clone_size: .
v_call: TRBV4-1
cdr3_aa: ASSQDPGKSNQPQH

j_call: TRBJ2-1
clone_size: .
v_call: TRBV4-2
cdr3_aa: ASSQDPLGAGNEQF

j_call: TRBJ1-1
clone_size: .
v_call: TRBV6-1
cdr3_aa: ASSERGRRTEAF

j_call: TRBJ2-1
clone_size: .
v_call: TRBV30
cdr3_aa: AWTRGTIINEQF

j_call: TRBJ2-2
clone_size: .
v_call: TRBV2
cdr3_aa: ASSYISGANTGELF

j_call: TRBJ2-1
clone_size: .
v_call: TRBV7-4
cdr3_aa: ASSKTSGRYNEQF

j_call: TRBJ1-2
clone_size: .
v_call: TRBV3-1/TRBV3-2
cdr3_aa: ASSKGPGTGILNYGYT

j_call: TRBJ1-2
clone_size: .
v_call: TRBV6-5
cdr3_aa: ASSYSQGRGGYT

j_call: TRBJ2-1
clone_size: .
v_call: TRBV9
cdr3_aa: ASSVVQGANEQF

j_call: TRBJ2-7
clone_size: .
v_call: TRBV9
cdr3_aa: ASSEGTSSYEQY

j_call: TRBJ2-7
clone_size: few
v_call: TRBV27
cdr3_aa: ASRGTSGRIEQY

j_call: TRBJ2-5
clone_size: .
v_call: TRBV3-1/TRBV3-2
cdr3_aa: ASSPGLAVETQY

j_call: TRBJ2-5
clone_size: .
v_call: TRBV30
cdr3_aa: AWSVGAGTQY

j_call: TRBJ2-7
clone_size: .
v_call: TRBV5-1
cdr3_aa: ASRLGELAGYEQY

j_call: TRBJ2-5
clone_size: .
v_call: TRBV4-2
cdr3_aa: ASSQSRQRQETQY

j_call: TRBJ1-2
clone_size: .
v_call: TRBV27
cdr3_aa: ASSATGLGYT

j_call: TRBJ2-1
clone_size: .
v_call: TRBV5-1
cdr3_aa: ASSLVGPPLNNEQF

j_call: TRBJ2-1
clone_size: .
v_call: TRBV19
cdr3_aa: ASSNPGLAGVYNEQF

j_call: TRBJ2-1
clone_size: .
v_call: TRBV7-3
cdr3_aa: ASSFYRENEQF

j_call: TRBJ2-1
clone_size: .
v_call: TRBV5-1
cdr3_aa: ASSFQGVNEQF

j_call: TRBJ2-1
clone_size: .
v_call: TRBV3-1/TRBV3-2
cdr3_aa: ASSQGRGPYNEQF

j_call: TRBJ2-7
clone_size: .
v_call: TRBV11-3
cdr3_aa: ASSAQGHEQY

j_call: TRBJ1-2
clone_size: .
v_call: TRBV7-6
cdr3_aa: ASSSATGDGYT

j_call: TRBJ2-3
clone_size: .
v_call: TRBV15
cdr3_aa: ATSKRTGGTDTQY

j_call: TRBJ2-3
clone_size: few
v_call: TRBV14
cdr3_aa: ASSSGGTGPHTQY

j_call: TRBJ2-7
clone_size: .
v_call: TRBV3-1/TRBV3-2
cdr3_aa: ASSQIVTGLSLYEQY

j_call: TRBJ1-2
clone_size: .
v_call: TRBV6-5
cdr3_aa: ASSFRGATYGYT

j_call: TRBJ1-5
clone_size: .
v_call: TRBV19
cdr3_aa: ASSPRDRRNQPQH

j_call: TRBJ1-1
clone_size: .
v_call: TRBV5-1
cdr3_aa: ASSYWSIGTEAF

j_call: TRBJ2-1
clone_size: .
v_call: TRBV5-8
cdr3_aa: AILRTGGKREF

j_call: TRBJ1-3
clone_size: .
v_call: TRBV3-1/TRBV3-2
cdr3_aa: ASSQGTGGYTIY

j_call: TRBJ1-1
clone_size: .
v_call: TRBV7-9
cdr3_aa: ASSSGRGSNTEAF

j_call: TRBJ1-5
clone_size: .
v_call: TRBV2
cdr3_aa: ATGRNQPQH

j_call: TRBJ1-1
clone_size: .
v_call: TRBV7-9
cdr3_aa: ASSLSQSLNTEAF

j_call: TRBJ2-7
clone_size: .
v_call: TRBV19
cdr3_aa: ASSMRRGRGLGEQY

j_call: TRBJ1-1
clone_size: .
v_call: TRBV3-1/TRBV3-2
cdr3_aa: ASSHGTGRGSEAF

j_call: TRBJ2-5
clone_size: .
v_call: TRBV9
cdr3_aa: ASSAMGGGTSGTQY

j_call: TRBJ1-1
clone_size: .
v_call: TRBV4-1
cdr3_aa: ASSQKATPRRVNTEAF